This T cell receptor beta chain was identified in a study of beta chain features in type 1 diabetes. All of the isolated RNA was reverse transcribed, so expressed TCRB transcripts were sequenced. Measured with immunoSEQ multiplex PCR; TCRdb has only the in-frame clones, and not every one. The sample carries 95,000 to 150,000 clones, roughly 15% recorded once. Germline CDR1 reads SQVTM; CDR2 reads ANQGSEA. CDR3 length: 12 amino acids. Of note for this clone: Its cognate antigen is unknown. It differs at one base from a far larger clone, so likely a read error. The same CDR3 can be traced to other DNA sequences in this sample.

Sorting that relied on CD45RO/CCR7/CD25/CD127/CD95/CD27 yielded CD4+ naive, central memory, regulatory and stem cell-like memory cells. Study outcomes and limitations: Type 1 diabetes patients had moderately but significantly shorter TCRB CDR3s in all four CD4+ subsets.

The rearrangement uses TRBV29-1 and TRBJ2-7; no clear D gene. Sequenced material: central memory CD4+ T cells from blood. The TCR comes from a man younger than 40 with type 1 diabetes. In DNA form, the CDR3 reads TGCAGCGTGGAAGAAGTCGGCGCCGAGCAGTACTTC. Residues: CSVEEVGAEQYF.